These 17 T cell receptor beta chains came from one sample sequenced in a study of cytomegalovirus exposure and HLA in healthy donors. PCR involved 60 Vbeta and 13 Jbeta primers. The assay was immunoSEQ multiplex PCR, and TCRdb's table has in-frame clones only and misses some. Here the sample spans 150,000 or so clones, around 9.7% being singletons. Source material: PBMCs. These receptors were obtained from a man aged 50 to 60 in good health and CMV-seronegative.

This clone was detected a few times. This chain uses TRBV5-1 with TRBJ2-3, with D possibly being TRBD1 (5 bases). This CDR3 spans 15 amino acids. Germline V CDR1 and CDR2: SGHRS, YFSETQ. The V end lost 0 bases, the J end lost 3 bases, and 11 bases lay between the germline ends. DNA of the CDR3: TGCGCCAGCAGCTTGGTTCAGGGTAGTACAGATACGCAGTATTTT. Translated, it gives CASSLVQGSTDTQYF.

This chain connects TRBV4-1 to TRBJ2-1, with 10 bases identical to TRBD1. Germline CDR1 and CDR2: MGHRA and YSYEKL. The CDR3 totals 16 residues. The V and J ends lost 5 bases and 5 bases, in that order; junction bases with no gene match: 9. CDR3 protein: CASSKNEGQGHNEQFF. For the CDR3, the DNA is TGCGCCAGCAGCAAGAATGAGGGACAGGGGCACAATGAGCAGTTCTTC.

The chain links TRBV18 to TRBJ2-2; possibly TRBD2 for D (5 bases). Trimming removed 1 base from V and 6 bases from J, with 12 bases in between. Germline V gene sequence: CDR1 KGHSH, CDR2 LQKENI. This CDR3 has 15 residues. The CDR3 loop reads CASSPREFLAGELFF. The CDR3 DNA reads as TGTGCCAGCTCACCACGGGAGTTCTTGGCCGGGGAGCTGTTTTTT.

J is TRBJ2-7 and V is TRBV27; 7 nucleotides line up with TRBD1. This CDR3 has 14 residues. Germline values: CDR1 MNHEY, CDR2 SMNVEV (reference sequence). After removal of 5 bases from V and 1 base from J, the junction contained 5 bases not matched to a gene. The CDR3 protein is CASSLGDSSYEQYF. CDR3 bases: TGTGCCAGCAGTCTAGGGGACAGTTCCTACGAGCAGTACTTC.

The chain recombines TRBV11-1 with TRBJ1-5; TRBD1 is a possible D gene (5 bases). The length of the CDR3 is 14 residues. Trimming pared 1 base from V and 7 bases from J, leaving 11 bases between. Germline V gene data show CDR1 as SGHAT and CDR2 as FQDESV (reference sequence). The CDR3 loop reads CASSLGAGGQPQHF. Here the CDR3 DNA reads TGTGCCAGCAGCTTAGGCGCGGGGGGACAGCCCCAGCATTTT.

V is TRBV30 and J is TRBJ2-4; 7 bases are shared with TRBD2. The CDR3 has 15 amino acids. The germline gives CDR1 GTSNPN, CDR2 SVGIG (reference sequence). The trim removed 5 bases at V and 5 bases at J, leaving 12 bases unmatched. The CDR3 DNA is TGTGCCTGGGGCGGGGCGGGGGAGAGACAAAACATTCAGTACTTC. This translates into CAWGGAGERQNIQYF.

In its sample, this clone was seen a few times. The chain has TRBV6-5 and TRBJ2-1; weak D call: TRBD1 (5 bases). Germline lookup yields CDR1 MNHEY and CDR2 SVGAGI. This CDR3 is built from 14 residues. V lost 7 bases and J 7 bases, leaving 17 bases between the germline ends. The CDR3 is CASTKKGQVNEQFF. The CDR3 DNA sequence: TGTGCCAGCACCAAGAAGGGGCAGGTAAATGAGCAGTTCTTC.

CDR3 nucleotide sequence: TGTGCCAGCAGCTCCCCATCAGAATACTATGGCTACACCTTC. It yields the protein CASSSPSEYYGYTF. The chain uses TRBV11-1 and TRBJ1-2; D unclear. V was pared by 4 bases and J by 3 bases, with 12 bases between. The CDR3 loop spans 14 amino acids. CDR1 is SGHAT, CDR2 FQDESV, per germline (reference sequence).

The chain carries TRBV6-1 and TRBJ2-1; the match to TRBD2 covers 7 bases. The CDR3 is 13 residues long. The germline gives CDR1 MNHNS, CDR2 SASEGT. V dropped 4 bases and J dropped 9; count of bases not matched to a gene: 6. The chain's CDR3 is CASSGGRAVEQFF. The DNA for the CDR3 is TGTGCCAGCAGTGGGGGGAGGGCCGTTGAGCAGTTCTTC.

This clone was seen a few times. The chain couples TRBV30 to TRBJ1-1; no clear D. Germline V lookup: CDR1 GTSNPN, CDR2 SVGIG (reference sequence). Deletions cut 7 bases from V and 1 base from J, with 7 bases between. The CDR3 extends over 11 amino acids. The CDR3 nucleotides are TGTGCCTTAGAGAGGAACACTGAAGCTTTCTTT. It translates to CALERNTEAFF.

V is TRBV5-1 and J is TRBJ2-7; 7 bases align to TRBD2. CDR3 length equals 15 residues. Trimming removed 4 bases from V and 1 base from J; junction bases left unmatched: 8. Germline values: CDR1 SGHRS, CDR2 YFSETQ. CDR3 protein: CASSPWASGSYEQYF. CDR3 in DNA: TGCGCCAGCAGCCCTTGGGCTAGCGGATCCTACGAGCAGTACTTC.

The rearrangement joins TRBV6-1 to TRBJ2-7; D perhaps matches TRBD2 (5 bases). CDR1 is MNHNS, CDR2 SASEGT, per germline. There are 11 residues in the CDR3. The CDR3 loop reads CASSELGVAKV. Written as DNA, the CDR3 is TGTGCCAGCAGTGAACTCGGGGTAGCGAAAGTC.

CDR3 nucleotide sequence: TGTGCCAGCAGCTTGGTGCTCGGGACTAATGAAAAACTGTTTTTT. This codes for CASSLVLGTNEKLFF. The chain recombines TRBV5-6 with TRBJ1-4; no definite D call. The germline V gene encodes CDR1 SGHDT and CDR2 YYEEEE. CDR3 length: 15 amino acids. V dropped 0 bases and J dropped 2 bases, with 8 bases sitting between them.

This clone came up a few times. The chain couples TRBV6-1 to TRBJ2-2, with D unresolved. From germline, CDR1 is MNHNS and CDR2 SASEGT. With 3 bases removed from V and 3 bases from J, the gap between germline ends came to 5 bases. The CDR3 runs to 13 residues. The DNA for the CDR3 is TGTGCCAGCAGTGACCGGGACACCGGGGAGCTGTTTTTT. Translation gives CASSDRDTGELFF.

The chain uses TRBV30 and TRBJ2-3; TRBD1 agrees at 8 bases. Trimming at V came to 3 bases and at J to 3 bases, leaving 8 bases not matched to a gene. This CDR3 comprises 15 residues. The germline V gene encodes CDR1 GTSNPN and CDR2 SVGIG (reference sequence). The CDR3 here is CAWSATRGQTDTQYF. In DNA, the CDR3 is TGTGCCTGGAGCGCAACCAGGGGGCAGACAGATACGCAGTATTTT.

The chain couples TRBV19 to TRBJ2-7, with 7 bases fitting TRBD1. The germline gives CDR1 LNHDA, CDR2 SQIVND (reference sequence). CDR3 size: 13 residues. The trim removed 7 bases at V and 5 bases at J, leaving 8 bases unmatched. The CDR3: CASNDRAGDEQYF. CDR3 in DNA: TGTGCCAGTAACGACAGGGCAGGGGACGAGCAGTACTTC.

The CDR3 region is CASGWGGSSYNEQFF. In DNA form, the CDR3 reads TGTGCTAGTGGTTGGGGGGGTAGCTCCTACAATGAGCAGTTCTTC. V and J are TRBV12-5 and TRBJ2-1; TRBD2 agrees at 7 bases. Germline V CDR1 and CDR2: LGHNT, FRNRAP. The CDR3 has 15 amino acids. J gave up 0 bases and V 4 bases, and 3 bases lay outside the gene matches. Drawing the rest from reference TRBV12-5 and TRBJ2-1, the complete variable domain is DARVTQTPRHKVTEMGQEVTMRCQPILGHNTVFWYRQTMMQGLELLAYFRNRAPLDDSGMPKDRFSAEMPDATLATLKIQPSEPRDSAVYFCASGWGGSSYNEQFFGPGTRLTVL.